The 22 T cell receptor beta chains below come from one sample, sequenced in a study of Ad26.COV2.S vaccination and SARS-CoV-2 variants (dated by TCRdb to the early 2020s). In the paper's terms, the treatment or condition label means: roughly 20 received Ad26.COV2.S at low or high dose, single or two shots; 5 received placebo; per-sample allocation not given. Repertoires of vaccine and placebo recipients were sequenced from samples collected on day 63 after the first injection. Library creation used the immunoSEQ multiplex PCR assay. The table comes from immuneACCESS by way of TCRdb, which keeps in-frame sequences with V and J called. Part of the clones is missing from these tables; in studies checked, under half for an unresolved V gene and the rest for unknown reasons. In this sample the table shows 350,000 to 450,000 clones, around 91% of which occur a single time. Clones ranked in the top ten supply 1.5% to 2% of the sample.

The sequencing used peripheral blood, collected in a trial of Ad26.COV2.S vaccine versus placebo. The receptors stem from a person between 18 and 59 years old who received the Ad26.COV2.S COVID-19 vaccine or a placebo.

A few counts support this clone. J is TRBJ2-1 and V is TRBV6-4; 9 nucleotides align to TRBD2. V dropped 8 bases and J dropped 5; count of bases not matched to a gene: 10. The CDR3 is 15 residues long. Germline CDR1 and CDR2: MRHNA and SNTAGT. CDR3 sequence: CASGEKAGGNNEQFF. DNA of the CDR3: TGTGCCAGCGGCGAAAAAGCGGGAGGCAACAATGAGCAGTTCTTC.

This chain connects TRBV4-2 to TRBJ1-5; D gene unclear. The CDR3 consists of 13 residues. The V end lost 2 bases, the J end lost 1 base, and 3 bases lay between the germline ends. Germline lookup yields CDR1 LGHNA and CDR2 YNFKEQ. The CDR3 protein is CASSQRSNQPQHF. Here the CDR3 DNA reads TGTGCCAGCAGCCAAAGAAGCAATCAGCCCCAGCATTTT.

This clone showed up just once. The J gene is TRBJ2-3, the V gene TRBV7-7, with a possible D match to TRBD2 (6 bases). Trimming shortened V by 5 bases and J by 2 bases, and 8 bases separated the two germline ends. Germline V gene data show CDR1 as SSHAT and CDR2 as FNYEAQ (reference sequence). The CDR3 is made up of 13 amino acids. CDR3 in amino acids: CASSGGDTDTQYF. CDR3 nucleotide sequence: TGTGCCAGCAGCGGAGGGGACACAGATACGCAGTATTTT.

This sequence joins TRBV25-1 and TRBJ2-5; D unclear. From germline, CDR1 is MGHDK and CDR2 SYGVNS. V was cut by 6 bases and J by 5 bases, with 22 bases left in between. This CDR3 spans 16 amino acids. The CDR3 coding sequence is TGTGCCAGCAGCCCCCGGTTTGGGCAGGAAGGCGAGACCCAGTACTTC. It yields the protein CASSPRFGQEGETQYF.

The rearrangement links TRBV27 to TRBJ2-2; D tentatively reads TRBD1 or TRBD2 (5 bases each). Germline CDR1 MNHEY, CDR2 SMNVEV (reference sequence). Trimming removed 0 bases at V and 4 bases at J, with 9 bases between. This CDR3 has 15 amino acids. This CDR3 is CASSLSIGGTGELFF. CDR3 DNA: TGTGCCAGCAGTTTATCGATTGGGGGCACCGGGGAGCTGTTTTTT.

This chain connects TRBV7-8 to TRBJ2-7; D possibly matches TRBD1 or TRBD2 (6 bases each). This CDR3 is built from 14 residues. Germline CDR1 and CDR2: SGHVS and FQNEAQ. The V and J ends lost 4 bases and 5 bases respectively, with 15 bases between them. CDR3 in DNA: TGTGCCAGCAGCTGGGAGATGGGGGGCGACGAGCAGTACTTC. Its translation: CASSWEMGGDEQYF. The full variable domain, with the rest looked up from reference TRBV7-8 and TRBJ2-7, is GAGVSQSPRYKVAKRGQDVALRCDPISGHVSLFWYQQALGQGPEFLTYFQNEAQLDKSGLPSDRFFAERPEGSVSTLKIQRTQQEDSAVYLCASSWEMGGDEQYFGPGTRLTVT.

This rearrangement joins TRBV6-5 to TRBJ2-2, with a possible D match to TRBD1 (7 bases). The CDR3 loop spans 15 amino acids. Trimming shortened V by 4 bases and J by 4 bases, and 13 bases separated the two germline ends. Germline CDR1 is MNHEY and CDR2 is SVGAGI. CDR3 in DNA: TGTGCCAGCAGTTCCGCGGGACAGACCACCGGGGAGCTGTTTTTT. Translating gives CASSSAGQTTGELFF.

The rearrangement joins TRBV3-1 (or the pseudogene TRBV3-2) to TRBJ2-5; D not resolved. CDR1 and CDR2 from the germline V gene are LGHDT and YNNKEL (reference sequence). The CDR3 is 14 amino acids. V lost 1 base and J 2 bases, leaving 8 bases between the germline ends. The CDR3 DNA reads as TGTGCCAGCAGCCAAGTTGTCAGACAAGAGACCCAGTACTTC. It codes for CASSQVVRQETQYF.

V usage is TRBV27 and J usage is TRBJ1-1; possible D gene TRBD1, 5 bases. The CDR3 length is 14 residues. CDR1 and CDR2 (germline): MNHEY, SMNVEV (reference sequence). V shed 7 bases and J shed 5 bases, with 17 bases lying between them. The CDR3: CASKRGVGGTEAFF. The DNA for the CDR3 is TGTGCCAGCAAACGGGGGGTCGGAGGTACTGAAGCTTTCTTT.

This chain uses TRBV18 with TRBJ1-6; D call uncertain. CDR1 is KGHSH and CDR2 is LQKENI in the germline V gene. The CDR3 extends over 14 amino acids. V gave up 3 bases and J gave up 11 bases, with 14 bases separating them. CDR3 loop: CASSPGSGVTPLHF. The CDR3 DNA sequence: TGTGCCAGCTCACCGGGTTCGGGCGTAACACCCCTCCACTTT.

The CDR3 protein is CASSLYRDTYEQYF. CDR3 nucleotides: TGTGCCAGCAGTTTATATAGGGATACCTACGAGCAGTACTTC. The V gene is TRBV27, the J gene TRBJ2-7; D remains ambiguous. Germline values: CDR1 MNHEY, CDR2 SMNVEV (reference sequence). Trimming stripped 1 base from V and 2 bases from J, with 9 bases between. This CDR3 has 14 residues.

The chain employs TRBV7-2 and TRBJ1-5; no reliable D call. The CDR3 contains 17 residues. CDR1 is SGHTA and CDR2 is FQGNSA in the germline V gene. Trimming left V 4 bases short and J 1 base short, with 17 bases between. The CDR3 region is CASSSSDWEGSNQPQHF. The CDR3 region has the DNA TGTGCCAGCAGCTCTTCGGACTGGGAAGGGAGCAATCAGCCCCAGCATTTT.

This chain connects TRBV11-1 to TRBJ1-5; no firm D call. The germline gives CDR1 SGHAT, CDR2 FQDESV (reference sequence). The CDR3 has 15 amino acids. Between the trimmed V and J ends, which lost 1 base and 3 bases, there was a span of 10 bases. This CDR3 is CASSLDAGHNQPQHF. DNA of the CDR3: TGTGCCAGCAGCTTAGATGCAGGCCACAATCAGCCCCAGCATTTT.

This chain joins TRBV25-1 and TRBJ1-1; no definite D call. V dropped 6 bases and J dropped 0 bases, with 8 bases sitting between them. The CDR3 is 13 residues long. Germline lookup yields CDR1 MGHDK and CDR2 SYGVNS. As DNA, the CDR3 is TGTGCCAGCAGGACCCTGATGAACACTGAAGCTTTCTTT. Translated, it gives CASRTLMNTEAFF.

The chain combines TRBV18 with TRBJ2-2, with 15 nucleotides matching TRBD2. Trimming cost V 6 bases and J 4 bases; bases outside gene matches: 6. The CDR3 has 17 amino acids. Germline loops: CDR1 KGHSH, CDR2 LQKENI. The chain's CDR3 is CASSPRTSGRATGELFF. The CDR3 DNA follows: TGTGCCAGCTCGCCTCGGACTAGCGGGAGGGCCACCGGGGAGCTGTTTTTT.

This clone was counted once. The genes are TRBV4-3 and TRBJ2-7, with D uncertain. V lost 1 base and J lost 5, with 18 bases in between. There are 16 residues in the CDR3. The germline V gene has CDR1 LGHNA and CDR2 YSLEER. CDR3 amino acids: CASSQGPSHASDEQYF. The CDR3 nucleotides are TGCGCCAGCAGCCAAGGACCCAGTCACGCCTCGGACGAGCAGTACTTC.

This clone occurred a few times. The CDR3 sequence: CASSLEANGDSPLHF. Here the CDR3 DNA reads TGCGCCAGCAGCTTGGAGGCGAACGGGGATTCACCCCTCCACTTT. V gene TRBV5-1 combines with J gene TRBJ1-6; D gene uncertain. This CDR3 is built from 15 residues. Trimming took 0 bases from V and 8 from J, leaving 12 bases between them. The germline V gene encodes CDR1 SGHRS and CDR2 YFSETQ.

In DNA, the CDR3 is TGTGCCAGCAGCTTAGATGCGACAGATAATTCACCCCTCCACTTT. Translated, it gives CASSLDATDNSPLHF. The V call is TRBV11-3, the J call TRBJ1-6; D possibly corresponds to TRBD1 (5 bases). V was cut by 0 bases and J by 5 bases, with 8 bases left in between. The CDR3 runs 15 residues. CDR1 and CDR2 from the germline V gene are SGHNT and YENEEA.

The chain recombines TRBV29-1 with TRBJ2-3, with a weak D call TRBD1 (6 bases). V lost 7 bases and J 2 bases, leaving 10 bases between the germline ends. This CDR3 region has 12 residues. In germline, CDR1 is SQVTM, CDR2 ANQGSEA. CDR3 in amino acids: CSGDTVTDTQYF. Here the CDR3 DNA reads TGCAGCGGGGACACTGTCACAGATACGCAGTATTTT.

This chain joins TRBV15 and TRBJ2-3; D gene unclear. The CDR3 is made up of 14 amino acids. Trimming took 7 bases from V and 2 from J, leaving 13 bases between them. Germline V gene sequence: CDR1 LNHNV, CDR2 YYDKDF (reference sequence). CDR3 bases: TGTGCCACCAATCCCGAGGCTGCCACAGATACGCAGTATTTT. It encodes CATNPEAATDTQYF.

This chain joins TRBV29-1 and TRBJ2-4; 12 bases match TRBD2. This CDR3 comprises 17 residues. CDR1 and CDR2 (germline): SQVTM, ANQGSEA. V trimming: 0 bases; J trimming: 4 bases; junction bases outside the gene matches: 7. CDR3: CSVEDPLLAGGKNIQYF. CDR3 nucleotides: TGCAGCGTTGAAGATCCCTTGCTAGCGGGAGGGAAAAACATTCAGTACTTC.

The chain employs TRBV12-3 or TRBV12-4 and TRBJ2-5; 8 bases map to TRBD1. V was clipped by 5 bases and J by 5 bases; unmatched bases: 4. The CDR3 runs to 13 residues. CDR3 sequence reads: CASSPGGAETQYF. The CDR3 nucleotides read TGTGCCAGCAGTCCAGGGGGCGCGGAGACCCAGTACTTC.